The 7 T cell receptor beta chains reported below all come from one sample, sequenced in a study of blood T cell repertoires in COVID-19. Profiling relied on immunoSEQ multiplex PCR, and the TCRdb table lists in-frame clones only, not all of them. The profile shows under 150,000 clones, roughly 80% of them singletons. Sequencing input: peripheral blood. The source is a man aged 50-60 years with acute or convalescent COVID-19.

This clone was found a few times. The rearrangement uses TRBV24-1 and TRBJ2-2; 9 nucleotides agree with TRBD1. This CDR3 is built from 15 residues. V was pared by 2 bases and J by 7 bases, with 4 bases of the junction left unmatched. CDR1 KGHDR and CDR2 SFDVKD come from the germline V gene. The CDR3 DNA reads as TGTGCCACCAGTGATTGGACAGGGGTTGGCGGGGAGCTGTTTTTT. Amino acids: CATSDWTGVGGELFF.

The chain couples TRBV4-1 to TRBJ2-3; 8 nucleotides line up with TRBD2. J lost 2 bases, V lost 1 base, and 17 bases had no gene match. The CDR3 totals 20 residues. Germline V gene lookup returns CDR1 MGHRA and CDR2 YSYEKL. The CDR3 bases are TGCGCCAGCAGCCAAGTTTTGGGGGAGCGGGGGCCCTCCGTCACAGATACGCAGTATTTT. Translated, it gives CASSQVLGERGPSVTDTQYF.

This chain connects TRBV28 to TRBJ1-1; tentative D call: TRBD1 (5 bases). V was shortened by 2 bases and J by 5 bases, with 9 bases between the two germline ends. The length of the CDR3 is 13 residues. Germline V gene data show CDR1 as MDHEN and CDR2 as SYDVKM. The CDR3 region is CASSLLGGTEAFF. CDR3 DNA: TGTGCCAGCAGTTTACTGGGGGGGACTGAAGCTTTCTTT.

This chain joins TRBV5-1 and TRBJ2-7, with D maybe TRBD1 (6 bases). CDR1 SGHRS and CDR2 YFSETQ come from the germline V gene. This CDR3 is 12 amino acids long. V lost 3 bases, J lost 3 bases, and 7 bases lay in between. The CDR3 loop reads CASSSDSYEQYF. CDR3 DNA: TGCGCCAGCAGCTCGGACAGCTACGAGCAGTACTTC.

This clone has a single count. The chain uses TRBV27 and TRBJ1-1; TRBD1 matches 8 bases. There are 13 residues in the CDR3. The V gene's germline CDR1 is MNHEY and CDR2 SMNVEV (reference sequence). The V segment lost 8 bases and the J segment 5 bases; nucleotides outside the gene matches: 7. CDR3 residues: CASSYRGSTEAFF. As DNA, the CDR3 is TGTGCCAGCTCGTACAGGGGGTCGACTGAAGCTTTCTTT.

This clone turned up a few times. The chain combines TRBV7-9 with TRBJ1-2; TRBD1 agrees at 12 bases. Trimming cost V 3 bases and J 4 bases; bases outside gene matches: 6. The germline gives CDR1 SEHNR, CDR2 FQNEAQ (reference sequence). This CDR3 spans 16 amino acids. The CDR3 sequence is CASSFGDRGRGYGYTF. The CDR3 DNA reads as TGTGCCAGCAGCTTTGGGGACAGGGGGCGAGGCTATGGCTACACCTTC.

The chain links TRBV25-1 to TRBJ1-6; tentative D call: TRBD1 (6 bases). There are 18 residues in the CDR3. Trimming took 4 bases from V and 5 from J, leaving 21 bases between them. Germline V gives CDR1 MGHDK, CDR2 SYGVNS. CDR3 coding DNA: TGTGCCAGCAGTGCGGACCGGACAGCCCGAGGGGATAATTCACCCCTCCACTTT. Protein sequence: CASSADRTARGDNSPLHF.